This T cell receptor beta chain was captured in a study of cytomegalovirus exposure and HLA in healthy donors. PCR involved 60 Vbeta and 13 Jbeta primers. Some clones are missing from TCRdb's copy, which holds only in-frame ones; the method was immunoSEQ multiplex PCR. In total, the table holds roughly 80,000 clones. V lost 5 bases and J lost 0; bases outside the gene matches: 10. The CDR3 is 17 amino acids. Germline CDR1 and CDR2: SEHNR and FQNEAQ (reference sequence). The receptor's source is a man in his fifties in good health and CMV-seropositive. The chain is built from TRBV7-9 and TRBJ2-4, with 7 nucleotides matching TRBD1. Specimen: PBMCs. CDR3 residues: CASSTTGTALAKNIQYF. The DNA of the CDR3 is TGTGCCAGCAGCACCACCGGGACAGCGCTAGCCAAAAACATTCAGTACTTC.